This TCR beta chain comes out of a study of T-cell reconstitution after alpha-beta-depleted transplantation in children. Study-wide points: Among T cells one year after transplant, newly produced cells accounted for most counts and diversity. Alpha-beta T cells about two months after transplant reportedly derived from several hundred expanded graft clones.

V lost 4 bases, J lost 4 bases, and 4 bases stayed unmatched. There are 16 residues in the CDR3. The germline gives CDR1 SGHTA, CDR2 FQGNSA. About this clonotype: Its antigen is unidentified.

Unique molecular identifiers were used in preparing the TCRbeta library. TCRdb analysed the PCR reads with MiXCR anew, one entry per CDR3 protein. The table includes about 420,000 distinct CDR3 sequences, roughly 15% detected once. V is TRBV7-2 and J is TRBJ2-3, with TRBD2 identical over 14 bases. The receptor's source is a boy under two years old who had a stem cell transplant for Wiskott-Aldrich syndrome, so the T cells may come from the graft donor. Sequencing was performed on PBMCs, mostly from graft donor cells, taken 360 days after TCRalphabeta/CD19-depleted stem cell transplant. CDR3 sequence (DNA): TGTGCCAGCAGCTCAGGGACTAGCGGGAGTCCAGATACGCAGTATTTT. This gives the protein CASSSGTSGSPDTQYF. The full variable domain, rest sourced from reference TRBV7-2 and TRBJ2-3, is GAGVSQSPSNKVTEKGKDVELRCDPISGHTALYWYRQSLGQGLEFLIYFQGNSAPDKSGLPSDRFSAERTGGSVSTLTIQRTQQEDSAVYLCASSSGTSGSPDTQYFGPGTRLTVL.